A single sample is the source of the 8 T cell receptor beta chains below, sequenced in a study of blood T cells in healthy people across ages (dated by TCRdb to between 2015 and 2016). Library creation used 5' RACE. Instrument on record: Illumina HiSeq 2500. The second PCR ran for roughly 6 to 11 cycles and used a J-beta primer mix along with a sample-barcoded 5' primer. The raw public reads went through TCRdb reprocessing: fastp at Q25, MiXCR clone calling, in-frame beta chains kept. Rows matching on CDR3 protein sequence are summarized as one entry with the most common DNA and genes. Here the sample has about 900,000 distinct CDR3 sequences; about 44% occur a single time. The top ten clones comprise 13% of the sample. Sequencing used blood. The receptors come from a man aged 25-45 years in good health.

The chain recombines TRBV6-2 or TRBV6-3 with TRBJ1-1; TRBD1 aligns across 9 bases. The germline V gene has CDR1 MNHEY and CDR2 SVGEGT. CDR3 length: 15 residues. J was trimmed by 0 bases and V by 2 bases; bases with no gene match: 1. CDR3 DNA sequence: TGTGCCAGCAGTTACGGGACAGGGTTGAACACTGAAGCTTTCTTT. Protein sequence: CASSYGTGLNTEAFF.

The V gene is TRBV20-1, the J gene TRBJ2-1, with D maybe TRBD1 (6 bases). CDR1 is DFQATT, CDR2 SNEGSKA, per germline (reference sequence). The CDR3 consists of 18 residues. Deletions cut 3 bases from V and 1 base from J, with 22 bases between. The CDR3 region has the DNA TGCAGTGCTAGCTCTAGACAGGCCCTAACCGCTTCCTACAATGAGCAGTTCTTC. Residues: CSASSRQALTASYNEQFF.

The chain has TRBV12-3 or TRBV12-4 and TRBJ1-1, with 7 bases aligning to TRBD1. The CDR3 sequence is 14 residues long. The junction had 2 bases not matched to a gene; V was cut back by 3 bases and J by 1 base. DNA of the CDR3: TGTGCCAGCAGTTTTCGGACAGGGAACACTGAAGCTTTCTTT. Encoded protein: CASSFRTGNTEAFF.

This clonotype was seen only a few times. This chain uses TRBV16 with TRBJ2-1; TRBD2 matches 8 bases. There are 15 residues in the CDR3. V shed 0 bases and J 4 bases; nucleotides not matched to a gene: 2. CDR1 is KGHSY and CDR2 is FQNENV in the germline V gene. CDR3 sequence reads: CASSQSSGEYNEQFF. The CDR3 region has the DNA TGTGCCAGCAGCCAATCTAGCGGGGAGTACAATGAGCAGTTCTTC.

This chain joins TRBV29-1 and TRBJ2-7; 8 positions match TRBD2. Germline trimming cut 1 base from V and 0 bases from J; bases unmatched to any gene: 8. The CDR3 extends over 16 amino acids. The germline gives CDR1 SQVTM, CDR2 ANQGSEA. CDR3 nucleotides: TGCAGCGTTGAAGGGCCCAGCGGGGGCCCCTCCTACGAGCAGTACTTC. Translation: CSVEGPSGGPSYEQYF.

This clonotype showed up just a few times. V is TRBV6-1 and J is TRBJ1-2; D gene uncertain. Trimming took off 0 bases at V and 1 base at J, with 9 bases between the two ends. The CDR3 runs 15 residues. Germline V gene data show CDR1 as MNHNS and CDR2 as SASEGT. CDR3 region: CASSEAPSINYGYTF. The CDR3 coding sequence is TGTGCCAGCAGTGAAGCTCCCAGTATTAACTATGGCTACACCTTC.

The chain couples TRBV19 to TRBJ2-5; no definite D call. The CDR3 runs to 15 residues. In germline, CDR1 is LNHDA, CDR2 SQIVND (reference sequence). Trimming removed 3 bases from V and 1 base from J, with 12 bases in between. CDR3 sequence reads: CASSMGVGVQETQYF. DNA for the CDR3: TGTGCCAGTAGTATGGGCGTGGGTGTCCAAGAGACCCAGTACTTC.

This clonotype was detected once. This chain links TRBV3-1 with TRBJ1-1; 7 bases align to TRBD1. Trimming cost V 4 bases and J 7 bases; bases outside gene matches: 3. Germline CDR1 is LGHDT and CDR2 is YNNKEL (reference sequence). CDR3 size: 12 residues. The CDR3 sequence: CASSLGQREAFF. In DNA form, the CDR3 reads TGTGCCAGCAGCCTGGGACAGCGTGAAGCTTTCTTT.